A single sample is the source of the 18 T cell receptor beta chains below, sequenced in a study of T cells in tuberculosis. The method was immunoSEQ multiplex PCR; TCRdb's version includes in-frame clones alone and lacks a portion of them. The profile shows fewer than 35,000 clones, 86% of them singletons. Indicated time point: new active TB diagnosis, blood taken before or within 7 days of starting treatment. Sequences were derived from PBMCs, sampled at tuberculosis diagnosis. All receptors derive from an adult with tuberculosis.

The rearrangement uses TRBV2 and TRBJ2-6; D gene unclear. The CDR3 runs to 15 residues. From germline, CDR1 is SNHLY and CDR2 FYNNEI. The V gene lost 4 bases and the J gene lost 0 bases, with 7 bases spanning the gap. This CDR3 is CASSGSISGANVLTF. In DNA form, the CDR3 reads TGTGCCAGCAGTGGGAGTATCTCTGGGGCCAACGTCCTGACTTTC.

The chain uses TRBV30 and TRBJ1-3; D is unresolved. Looked up from germline, CDR1 is GTSNPN and CDR2 is SVGIG (reference sequence). V lost 3 bases, J lost 4 bases, and 10 bases lay in between. The CDR3 loop spans 13 amino acids. CDR3 residues: CAWSEGPGNTIYF. The CDR3 DNA follows: TGTGCCTGGAGCGAGGGCCCCGGAAACACCATATATTTT.

The V call is TRBV18, the J call TRBJ1-2; TRBD1 matches 7 bases. Looked up from germline, CDR1 is KGHSH and CDR2 is LQKENI. The CDR3 is 14 amino acids. J gave up 7 bases and V 3 bases, and 8 bases lay outside the gene matches. The CDR3 nucleotides read TGTGCCAGCTCACCTAACAGGGGTGAAATTGGCTACACCTTC. It is translated as CASSPNRGEIGYTF.

The CDR3, as DNA: TGTGCCAGCAGCTTTGGGGGGTCCGCCTTCGAGCAGTACTTC. This encodes CASSFGGSAFEQYF. The chain joins TRBV5-5 to TRBJ2-7, with TRBD2 as a possible D gene (6 bases). Per the germline V gene, CDR1 is SGHKS and CDR2 is YYEKEE (reference sequence). The V end lost 2 bases, the J end lost 6 bases, and 15 bases lay between the germline ends. The CDR3 is made up of 14 amino acids.

This clone was seen a few times. This chain uses TRBV6-1 with TRBJ1-4; no clear D gene. Germline V lookup: CDR1 MNHNS, CDR2 SASEGT. This CDR3 is 15 amino acids long. Trimming stripped 5 bases from V and 0 bases from J, with 10 bases between. The chain's CDR3 is CASSLAVATNEKLFF. The CDR3 DNA follows: TGTGCCAGCAGTTTGGCAGTCGCAACTAATGAAAAACTGTTTTTT.

The V call is TRBV19, the J call TRBJ1-5, with unresolved D. Germline-derived CDR1 and CDR2 are LNHDA and SQIVND (reference sequence). V shed 4 bases and J shed 2 bases, with 9 bases lying between them. The CDR3 loop spans 14 amino acids. For the CDR3, the DNA is TGTGCCAGTAGTAATTCCGGGGGCAATCAGCCCCAGCATTTT. Amino acids: CASSNSGGNQPQHF. The variable domain in full, with the rest retrieved from reference TRBV19 and TRBJ1-5, is DGGITQSPKYLFRKEGQNVTLSCEQNLNHDAMYWYRQDPGQGLRLIYYSQIVNDFQKGDIAEGYSVSREKKESFPLTVTSAQKNPTAFYLCASSNSGGNQPQHFGDGTRLSIL.

This clone has more than one count but fewer than ten. Other DNA sequences of this sample code for an identical CDR3. The chain uses TRBV5-1 and TRBJ2-7; 9 bases line up with TRBD1. The CDR3 totals 14 residues. Losses at the gene ends were 4 bases for V and 4 bases for J; bases not matched to a gene: 6. Germline V gene sequence: CDR1 SGHRS, CDR2 YFSETQ. The CDR3 sequence is CASSPGTGIYEQYF. CDR3 DNA sequence: TGCGCCAGCAGCCCCGGGACAGGGATTTACGAGCAGTACTTC. Complete variable domain (other parts from reference TRBV5-1 and TRBJ2-7): KAGVTQTPRYLIKTRGQQVTLSCSPISGHRSVSWYQQTPGQGLQFLFEYFSETQRNKGNFPGRFSGRQFSNSRSEMNVSTLELGDSALYLCASSPGTGIYEQYFGPGTRLTVT.

The chain has TRBV5-1 and TRBJ2-5; D possibly corresponds to TRBD2 (5 bases). The germline gives CDR1 SGHRS, CDR2 YFSETQ. Trimming removed 0 bases from V and 5 bases from J, with 20 bases in between. The CDR3 spans 17 residues. The chain's CDR3 is CASSLAQRLLKAETQYF. CDR3 sequence (DNA): TGCGCCAGCAGCTTGGCCCAGCGGCTTCTGAAAGCCGAGACCCAGTACTTC.

The chain links TRBV14 to TRBJ2-7; TRBD1 agrees at 12 bases. CDR3 length: 13 amino acids. After removal of 4 bases from V and 6 bases from J, the junction contained 1 base not matched to a gene. Germline CDR1 is SGHDN and CDR2 is FVKESK. In DNA form, the CDR3 reads TGTGCCAGCAGCCGGGACAGGGGGCTCGAGCAGTACTTC. Translated, it gives CASSRDRGLEQYF.

The rearrangement uses TRBV7-4 and TRBJ2-5, with 10 bases identical to TRBD2. Trimming removed 7 bases from V and 5 bases from J; junction bases left unmatched: 4. CDR3 length: 13 residues. Germline CDR1 is SGHVT and CDR2 is SQSDAQ. For the CDR3, the DNA is TGTGCCAGCATACTAGCGGGGAGGGAGACCCAGTACTTC. Its translation: CASILAGRETQYF.

V is TRBV5-1 and J is TRBJ2-1; TRBD1 agrees at 9 bases. This CDR3 has 15 residues. The germline V gene encodes CDR1 SGHRS and CDR2 YFSETQ. J lost 4 bases, V lost 2 bases, and 4 bases had no gene match. The CDR3 DNA reads TGCGCCAGCAGCTTTGACAGGGGGACATACAATGAGCAGTTCTTC. This codes for CASSFDRGTYNEQFF. Drawing the rest from reference TRBV5-1 and TRBJ2-1, the complete variable domain is KAGVTQTPRYLIKTRGQQVTLSCSPISGHRSVSWYQQTPGQGLQFLFEYFSETQRNKGNFPGRFSGRQFSNSRSEMNVSTLELGDSALYLCASSFDRGTYNEQFFGPGTRLTVL.

This chain joins TRBV18 and TRBJ1-1; 8 bases line up with TRBD1. The CDR3 contains 16 residues. The J segment lost 4 bases and the V segment lost 5 bases, leaving 12 bases of the junction unmatched. From germline, CDR1 is KGHSH and CDR2 LQKENI. The CDR3 reads CASSERTGRGGTEAFF. The DNA for the CDR3 is TGTGCCAGCTCAGAAAGGACAGGGAGAGGAGGCACTGAAGCTTTCTTT.

V gene TRBV18 combines with J gene TRBJ2-7; TRBD1 matches at 7 bases. The CDR3 totals 13 residues. CDR1 is KGHSH, CDR2 LQKENI, per germline. The V and J ends lost 6 bases and 3 bases, in that order; junction bases with no gene match: 5. The CDR3 protein is CASSVRDSYEQYF. The CDR3 nucleotides are TGTGCCAGCTCCGTCCGGGACAGCTACGAGCAGTACTTC.

V is TRBV18 and J is TRBJ2-1, with TRBD1 matching over 9 bases. CDR1 is KGHSH, CDR2 LQKENI, per germline. The CDR3 is made up of 15 amino acids. V dropped 0 bases and J dropped 7; count of bases not matched to a gene: 4. As DNA, the CDR3 is TGTGCCAGCTCACCACCGGGACAGGGCGGAAATGAGCAGTTCTTC. Translating gives CASSPPGQGGNEQFF.

The chain joins TRBV25-1 to TRBJ1-2; 8 bases fit TRBD1. The junction had 13 bases not matched to a gene; V was cut back by 4 bases and J by 0 bases. Germline loops: CDR1 MGHDK, CDR2 SYGVNS. CDR3 length: 18 amino acids. In nucleotides, the CDR3 is TGTGCCAGCAGTGGGGGCCAGGGGGCCAGTTCTGCTAACTATGGCTACACCTTC. It encodes CASSGGQGASSANYGYTF.

J is TRBJ1-6 and V is TRBV15; a weak D match, TRBD1 (6 bases). Between the trimmed V and J ends, which lost 5 bases and 0 bases, there was a span of 26 bases. The germline CDR1 and CDR2 sequences are LNHNV and YYDKDF (reference sequence). The CDR3 consists of 21 residues. CDR3 loop: CATSAQDSSTTLSSYNSPLHF. In nucleotides, the CDR3 is TGTGCCACCAGCGCCCAGGACAGTTCTACTACTCTTAGCTCCTATAATTCACCCCTCCACTTT.

The V and J genes are TRBV2 and TRBJ2-4; perhaps TRBD1 as D (6 bases). CDR3 length: 14 residues. Per germline, CDR1 SNHLY and CDR2 FYNNEI. The V and J ends lost 6 bases and 0 bases respectively, with 9 bases between them. The CDR3 sequence is CASRDSLAKNIQYF. The CDR3 region has the DNA TGTGCCAGCAGGGACAGTCTAGCCAAAAACATTCAGTACTTC.

This clone was picked up one time. This chain links TRBV5-1 with TRBJ2-5; 15 positions agree with TRBD2. This CDR3 spans 17 amino acids. Unmatched junction bases numbered 9, after V lost 4 bases and J lost 5 bases. Germline loops: CDR1 SGHRS, CDR2 YFSETQ. The CDR3: CASSQARTSGGVETQYF. DNA for the CDR3: TGCGCCAGCAGCCAAGCTCGGACTAGCGGGGGGGTTGAGACCCAGTACTTC.